What follows describes a single TCR beta chain. Its antigen is still unknown. No per-base quality is available; no much larger clone lies one base away. This sample stems from a study of cytotoxic CD8 clonotypes in ibrutinib-treated CLL (dated by TCRdb to about 2021). In terms of the full investigation: The cohort included some 14 treatment-naive and about a dozen relapsed/refractory patients; 17 to 18 were IGHV unmutated. Partial responses were observed in 24 patients and complete responses in 2; after a median follow-up of around 68 months, remission was maintained in around 14 patients and progression was observed in 12. Samples at response were collected after a median of about 12 months of treatment, with a range of 6 to 36 months. On average, each sample yielded about 250,000 productive templates and about 94,000 productive rearrangements. Of the roughly 86 people in the trial, 25 to 30 had longitudinal samples available. Cryopreserved peripheral blood mononuclear cells were collected before treatment, at response, and at either disease progression or sustained remission. Every sample from remission and from progressive disease was obtained while the patients were still on ibrutinib. Broader findings and caveats from the paper: At baseline, clonality was higher than in age-matched healthy donors and showed a strong correlation with circulating CD8+ T-cell counts. Public clonotypes were rare and either shrank or stayed stable during treatment, and the rise in clonality at ibrutinib response reflected expansion of private clonotypes. At ibrutinib response clonality went up, during sustained remission it held steady, and at progression it dropped back toward baseline. Sampling times were not matched between patients in sustained remission and patients whose disease was progressing, and lymph node repertoires were not examined.

Each clonotype received, on average, about 10x coverage in deep resolution sequencing performed on a MiSeq, where the target depth lay between 1 in 1 million and 1 in 200,000 T cells. TCR beta libraries were generated with the immunoSEQ hsTCRB Kit. For the original study's pipeline: ImmunoSEQ Data Assistant and ImmunoSEQ Analyzer were used for data analysis, and V, D and J genes were assigned according to IMGT definitions. Clonality was computed as one minus normalized Shannon entropy of productive rearrangement frequencies, ranging from 0 to 1. Only overrepresented clonotypes making up at least 0.05% of each patient's repertoire were included in the public clonotype analysis. Around 14 repertoires from age-matched healthy donors, obtained from immuneACCESS, served as clonality controls. In its TCRdb copy, this immuneACCESS table keeps in-frame sequences only and misses some clones. Where compared with another copy, unresolved V genes explain less than half of these, and the others have no known cause. V, J and clone size reflect that table, while D and trimming were determined from the DNA. In this sample the table shows about 45,000 clones, 60% to 80% of which occur a single time. The ten largest clones represent about 22% of the sample.

V is cut back by 4 bases and J by 9 bases, with 18 bases in the junction unmatched. The CDR3 runs 19 amino acids, cysteine and phenylalanine included. Of the read, only the CDR3 DNA is kept; its 57 bases are in frame from base 1. Based on the germline V gene, the CDR1 and CDR2 sequences are SGDLS and YYNGEE. In the paper's terms, the time point label means: approximately 25 months on ibrutinib. For TCR beta library preparation, around 2 micrograms of genomic DNA were isolated from cryopreserved PBMCs. Longitudinal blood samples from CLL patients receiving ibrutinib monotherapy were subjected to high-throughput TCR beta sequencing. The patients were enrolled in a single-center, open-label phase 2 trial of ibrutinib monotherapy.

The material sequenced was PBMCs, taken after 24 months of ibrutinib treatment. The chain uses TRBV9 and TRBJ2-1; 14 central bases correspond to TRBD2. This receptor was obtained from a human donor with chronic lymphocytic leukemia. At the DNA level, the sequence is TGTGCCAGCAGCCTCGGACTAGCGGGAGGCCCCGGGAGACTGGGTGAGCAGTTCTTC. It specifies CASSLGLAGGPGRLGEQFF.